This T cell receptor (beta chain) was sequenced during a study of blood T cell repertoires in COVID-19. Study as a whole: PBMCs, B-cell-depleted T cells, or T cells were the source of the cDNA or gDNA that made up the material.

In the source study's methods: By means of reference gene primer amplification, nucleated cell counts were estimated. The protocol was immunoSEQ multiplex PCR, while the TCRdb copy is restricted to in-frame clones and leaves out a portion. Clone size and V and J calls were adopted from that table, with D and trimming inferred from the DNA. The table lists 30,000 to 40,000 clones, about two thirds of them singletons. This CDR3 is built from 12 residues. Germline V gene sequence: CDR1 ENHRY, CDR2 SYGVKD. V was cut by 3 bases and J by 3 bases, with 6 bases left in between. V usage is TRBV10-3 and J usage is TRBJ2-7; tentatively, D is TRBD1 (6 bases). Specimen: peripheral blood. The sequence derives from a man between 70 and 80 years old with COVID-19, enrolled during active disease. CDR3 loop: CAISEGGYEQYF. The CDR3, as DNA: TGTGCCATCAGTGAAGGGGGCTACGAGCAGTACTTC.